The entry that follows covers one T cell receptor (beta chain) sequence. Its target is unknown. The immunoSEQ assay was v3.0, run at survey level. The assay was immunoSEQ multiplex PCR, and TCRdb's table has in-frame clones only and misses some. This table holds around 25,000 clones, roughly 80% found once. In germline, CDR1 is SGHRS, CDR2 YFSETQ. The CDR3 runs 15 residues. V dropped 3 bases and J dropped 5; count of bases not matched to a gene: 6. The data were obtained in a study of long-term antiretroviral therapy in people with HIV. General observations from the study: ART-treated samples gained diversity yet remained below transplant donor controls.

This TCR came from a woman aged 40 to 55 with HIV. V usage is TRBV5-1 and J usage is TRBJ2-3; 10 positions match TRBD2. The input for sequencing was unsorted PBMCs, taken 1.1 years before starting antiretroviral therapy. CDR3 in DNA: TGCGCCAGCAGCTGGTTAGCGGGAGGTCGAGATACGCAGTATTTT. Translation gives CASSWLAGGRDTQYF.